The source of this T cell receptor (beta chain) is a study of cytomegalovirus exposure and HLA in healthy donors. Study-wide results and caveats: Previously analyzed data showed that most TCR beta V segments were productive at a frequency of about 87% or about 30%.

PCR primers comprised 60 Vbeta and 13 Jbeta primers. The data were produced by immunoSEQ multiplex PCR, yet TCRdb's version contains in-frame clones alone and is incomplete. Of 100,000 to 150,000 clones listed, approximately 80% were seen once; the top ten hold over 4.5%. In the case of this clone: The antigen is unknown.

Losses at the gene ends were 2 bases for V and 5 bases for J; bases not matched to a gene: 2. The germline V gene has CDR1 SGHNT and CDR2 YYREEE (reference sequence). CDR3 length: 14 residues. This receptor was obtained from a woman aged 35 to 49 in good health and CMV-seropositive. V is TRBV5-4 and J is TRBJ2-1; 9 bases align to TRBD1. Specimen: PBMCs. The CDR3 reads CASSLRTGDNEQFF. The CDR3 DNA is TGTGCCAGCAGCTTACGGACAGGGGACAATGAGCAGTTCTTC.